This TCR beta chain was sequenced during a study of blood T cell repertoires in COVID-19. Study-level background: Collection of acute and convalescent COVID-19 samples took place in the United States, Italy and Spain. From T cells, B-cell-depleted T cells, or PBMCs came the material, which was cDNA or gDNA.

The germline CDR1 and CDR2 sequences are MNHEY and SVGAGI. J lost 4 bases, V lost 8 bases, and 7 bases had no gene match. The CDR3 loop spans 14 amino acids. Original handling: Cell counts per sample came from amplifying reference gene primers. Libraries were prepared by immunoSEQ multiplex PCR; TCRdb keeps only in-frame clonotypes and omits some of them. V and J calls and clone size are those listed in that table; D and trimming were worked out from the DNA. Altogether fewer than 55,000 clones are present, 80% to 90% being singletons, with the ten largest covering roughly 2.6%. This sequence originates from a woman aged 60 to 75 with acute or convalescent COVID-19. The specimen sequenced was peripheral blood. V is TRBV6-5 and J is TRBJ2-2; 7 bases map to TRBD2. The CDR3 reads CASGRGGGTGELFF. For the CDR3, the DNA is TGTGCCAGCGGGCGCGGGGGAGGCACCGGGGAGCTGTTTTTT.